This record concerns one TCR beta chain sequence. CDR3 length: 18 residues. J lost 6 bases, V lost 3 bases, and 18 bases had no gene match. Germline CDR1 reads SGHRS; CDR2 reads YFSETQ. This record belongs to a study of PD-1 blockade in classical Hodgkin lymphoma. Every patient was affected by relapse after autologous stem cell transplantation, while exposure to brentuximab vedotin was not uniform. Clones were read by immunoSEQ multiplex PCR, and TCRdb kept only the in-frame ones, dropping some. The profile covers about 110,000 clones, with 80% to 90% appearing a single time and around 20% taken by the ten largest.

The sequencing used peripheral blood mononuclear cells (PBMCs), collected before the second cycle of nivolumab. The clonotype originates from a human donor with classical Hodgkin lymphoma. The rearrangement links TRBV5-1 to TRBJ2-3; 8 positions match TRBD2. CDR3 protein: CASSSGSGSGLYRDTQYF. Here the CDR3 DNA reads TGCGCCAGCAGCTCCGGAAGCGGGAGCGGACTATATCGGGATACGCAGTATTTT.